This T cell receptor (beta chain) came from a study of blood T cell repertoires in COVID-19. Study at large: Specimens from acute and convalescent COVID-19 originated in the United States, Italy and Spain.

The V gene's germline CDR1 is MGHRA and CDR2 YSYEKL. V shed 3 bases and J shed 1 base, with 12 bases lying between them. CDR3 length: 16 amino acids. The table came from immunoSEQ multiplex PCR; TCRdb's copy has only in-frame clones and leaves some out. The table has about 70,000 clones, roughly 91% seen once; the top ten hold about a tenth. This receptor was taken from a young woman with acute or convalescent COVID-19. The specimen sequenced was peripheral blood. This chain uses TRBV4-1 with TRBJ1-4; D is unclear. The CDR3 loop is CASSHAGRGTNEKLFF. In nucleotides, the CDR3 is TGCGCCAGCAGCCACGCCGGGAGAGGAACTAATGAAAAACTGTTTTTT.